The subject of this entry is one TCR beta chain. Its antigen is not identified. The germline V gene encodes CDR1 GTSNPN and CDR2 SVGIG (reference sequence). This CDR3 is 11 amino acids long. V was shortened by 4 bases and J by 10 bases, with 11 bases between the two germline ends. The protocol was immunoSEQ multiplex PCR, while the TCRdb copy is restricted to in-frame clones and leaves out a portion. This table holds 4,000 to 5,500 clones, 75% to 85% found once. This specimen comes from a study of hypomethylating agent response in myelodysplastic syndrome. Study information: Response meant complete response or hematologic improvement; all other patients were non-responders.

Findings of the study overall: The cohort was small, with only about 10 patients analyzed.

The source is a human donor with myelodysplastic syndrome. The chain employs TRBV30 and TRBJ2-1; D might be TRBD1 (6 bases). This specimen consisted of bone marrow, obtained before or after starting hypomethylating agent treatment for myelodysplastic syndrome (not recorded which). The CDR3 spells CAWNRVLEQFF. In DNA form, the CDR3 reads TGTGCCTGGAACAGGGTGTTAGAGCAGTTCTTC.